This T cell receptor beta chain was recorded in a study of blood T cell repertoires in COVID-19. Study as a whole: Samples taken during acute and convalescent COVID-19 were collected in the United States, Italy and Spain.

Enrolment of Seattle patients took place during active infection, and they were followed longitudinally. There are 17 residues in the CDR3. Germline values: CDR1 MNHEY, CDR2 SMNVEV (reference sequence). V dropped 3 bases and J dropped 7; count of bases not matched to a gene: 9. Repertoires were generated with immunoSEQ multiplex PCR, while TCRdb's copy carries only in-frame clones and drops some. The sample contains about 12,000 clones, 72% of which appear only once. The genes are TRBV27 and TRBJ2-1; TRBD2 matches 13 bases. Sequenced input: peripheral blood. This clonotype was sampled from a man aged 60-69 years with COVID-19, enrolled during active disease. CDR3 loop: CASSFEGLAGMLNEQFF. The CDR3 region has the DNA TGTGCCAGCAGTTTCGAGGGACTAGCGGGAATGTTAAATGAGCAGTTCTTC.